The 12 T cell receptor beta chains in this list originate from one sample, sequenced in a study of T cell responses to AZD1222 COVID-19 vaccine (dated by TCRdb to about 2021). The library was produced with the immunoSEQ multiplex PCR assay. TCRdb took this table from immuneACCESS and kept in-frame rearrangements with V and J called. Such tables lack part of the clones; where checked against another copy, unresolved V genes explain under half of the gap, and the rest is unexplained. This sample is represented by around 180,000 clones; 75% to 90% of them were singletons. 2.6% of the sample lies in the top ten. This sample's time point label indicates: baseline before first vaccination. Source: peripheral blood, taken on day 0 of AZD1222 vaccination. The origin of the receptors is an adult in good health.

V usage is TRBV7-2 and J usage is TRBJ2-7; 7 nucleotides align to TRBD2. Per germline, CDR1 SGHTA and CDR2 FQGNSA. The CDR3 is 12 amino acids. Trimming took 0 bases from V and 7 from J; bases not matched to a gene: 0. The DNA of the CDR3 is TGTGCCAGCAGCTTAGCGGGGGGGGAGCAGTACTTC. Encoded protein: CASSLAGGEQYF. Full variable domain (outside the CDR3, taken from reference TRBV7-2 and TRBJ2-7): GAGVSQSPSNKVTEKGKDVELRCDPISGHTALYWYRQSLGQGLEFLIYFQGNSAPDKSGLPSDRFSAERTGGSVSTLTIQRTQQEDSAVYLCASSLAGGEQYFGPGTRLTVT.

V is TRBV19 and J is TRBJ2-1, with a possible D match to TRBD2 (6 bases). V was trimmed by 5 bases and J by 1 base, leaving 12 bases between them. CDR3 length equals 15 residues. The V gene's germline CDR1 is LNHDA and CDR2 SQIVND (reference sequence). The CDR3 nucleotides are TGTGCCAGTAGTTCCCGAGCGGGTTCCTACAATGAGCAGTTCTTC. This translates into CASSSRAGSYNEQFF.

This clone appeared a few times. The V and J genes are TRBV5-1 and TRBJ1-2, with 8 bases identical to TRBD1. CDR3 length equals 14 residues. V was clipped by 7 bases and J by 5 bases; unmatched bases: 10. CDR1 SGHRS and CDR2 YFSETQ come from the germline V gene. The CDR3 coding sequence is TGCGCCAGCCGAGTCGGACAGGGTGATTATGGCTACACCTTC. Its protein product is CASRVGQGDYGYTF.

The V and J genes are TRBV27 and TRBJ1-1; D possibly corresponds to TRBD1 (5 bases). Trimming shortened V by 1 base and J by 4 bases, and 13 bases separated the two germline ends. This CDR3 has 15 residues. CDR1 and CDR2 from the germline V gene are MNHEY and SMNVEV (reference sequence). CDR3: CASSLWLTGGTEAFF. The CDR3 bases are TGTGCCAGCAGTTTATGGCTCACCGGGGGCACTGAAGCTTTCTTT.

The CDR3 DNA follows: TGTGCCAGCAGCTTGACGTTCGCAGTTAGCTACGAGCAGTACTTC. It is translated as CASSLTFAVSYEQYF. The chain carries TRBV5-6 and TRBJ2-7; D remains ambiguous. V lost 1 base and J 3 bases, leaving 14 bases between the germline ends. The germline CDR1 and CDR2 sequences are SGHDT and YYEEEE. The CDR3 length is 15 residues.

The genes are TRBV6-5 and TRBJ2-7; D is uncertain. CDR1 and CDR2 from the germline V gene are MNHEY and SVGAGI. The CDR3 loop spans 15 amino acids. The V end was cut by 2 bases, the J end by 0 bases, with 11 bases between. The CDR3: CASSYGDFSSYEQYF. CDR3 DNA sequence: TGTGCCAGCAGTTACGGGGATTTTAGCTCCTACGAGCAGTACTTC.

CDR3 amino acids: CASSLTGGTQETQYF. The CDR3 coding sequence is TGTGCCAGCAGCTTAACAGGGGGAACCCAAGAGACCCAGTACTTC. The V and J genes are TRBV7-9 and TRBJ2-5, with 8 nucleotides matching TRBD1. From germline, CDR1 is SEHNR and CDR2 FQNEAQ (reference sequence). This CDR3 spans 15 amino acids. With V trimmed by 2 bases and J by 1 base, 3 bases remained unmatched. Combining the CDR3 with reference TRBV7-9 and TRBJ2-5 gives the whole variable domain DTGVSQNPRHKITKRGQNVTFRCDPISEHNRLYWYRQTLGQGPEFLTYFQNEAQLEKSRLLSDRFSAERPKGSFSTLEIQRTEQGDSAMYLCASSLTGGTQETQYFGPGTRLLVL.

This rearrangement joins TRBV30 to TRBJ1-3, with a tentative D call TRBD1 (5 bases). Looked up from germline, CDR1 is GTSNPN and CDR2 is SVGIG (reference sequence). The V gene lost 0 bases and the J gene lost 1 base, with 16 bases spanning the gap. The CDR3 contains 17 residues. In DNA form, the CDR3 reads TGTGCCTGGAGTGTAACCAGGGTAACGACATCTGGAAACACCATATATTTT. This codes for CAWSVTRVTTSGNTIYF.

CDR3 nucleotide sequence: TGTGCCAGCAGCGATTATGTCGTAACAGAGGAGCAGTACTTC. Amino acids: CASSDYVVTEEQYF. V and J are TRBV7-2 and TRBJ2-7; D ambiguous. The CDR3 consists of 14 residues. Trimming left V 5 bases short and J 7 bases short, with 18 bases between. The germline CDR1 and CDR2 sequences are SGHTA and FQGNSA.

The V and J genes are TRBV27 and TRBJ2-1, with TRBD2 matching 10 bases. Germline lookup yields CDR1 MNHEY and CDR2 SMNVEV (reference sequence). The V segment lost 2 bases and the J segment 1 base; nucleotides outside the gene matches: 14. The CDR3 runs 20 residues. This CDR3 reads CASSLSPLAGTSVSYNEQFF. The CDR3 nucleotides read TGTGCCAGCAGTTTAAGCCCCCTCGCCGGGACTAGCGTGTCCTACAATGAGCAGTTCTTC.

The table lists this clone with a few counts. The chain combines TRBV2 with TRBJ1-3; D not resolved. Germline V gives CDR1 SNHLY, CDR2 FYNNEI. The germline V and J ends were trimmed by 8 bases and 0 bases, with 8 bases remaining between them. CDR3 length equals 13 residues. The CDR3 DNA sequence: TGTGCCAGCGCGCCGAACTCTGGAAACACCATATATTTT. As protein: CASAPNSGNTIYF.

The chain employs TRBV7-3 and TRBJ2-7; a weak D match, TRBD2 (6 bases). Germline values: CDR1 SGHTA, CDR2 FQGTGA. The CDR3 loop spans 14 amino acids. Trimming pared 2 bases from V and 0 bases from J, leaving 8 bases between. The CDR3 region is CASSLGGISYEQYF. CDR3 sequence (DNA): TGTGCCAGCAGCTTAGGGGGGATCTCCTACGAGCAGTACTTC.